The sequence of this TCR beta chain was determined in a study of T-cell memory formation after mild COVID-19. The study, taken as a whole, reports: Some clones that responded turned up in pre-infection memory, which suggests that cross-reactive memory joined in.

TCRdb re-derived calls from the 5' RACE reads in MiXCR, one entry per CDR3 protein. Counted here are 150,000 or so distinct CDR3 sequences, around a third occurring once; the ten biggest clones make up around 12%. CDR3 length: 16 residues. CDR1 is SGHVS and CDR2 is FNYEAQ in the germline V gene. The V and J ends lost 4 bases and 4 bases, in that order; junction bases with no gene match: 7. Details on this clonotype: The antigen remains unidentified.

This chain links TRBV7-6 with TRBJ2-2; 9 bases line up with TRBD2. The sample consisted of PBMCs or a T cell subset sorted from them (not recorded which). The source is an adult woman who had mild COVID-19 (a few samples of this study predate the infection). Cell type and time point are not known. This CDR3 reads CASSWSSGMTTGELFF. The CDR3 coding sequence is TGTGCCAGCAGCTGGTCTAGCGGGATGACCACCGGGGAGCTGTTTTTT.